A single sample is the source of the 9 T cell receptor beta chains below, sequenced in a study of molecular identifiers for immune sequencing clone quantification. From the PCR reads, TCRdb called clonotypes with MiXCR, one entry per CDR3 protein. Of just under 650,000 distinct CDR3 sequences in the sample, roughly 21% are singletons; the top ten hold roughly 0.9%. The sequenced sample consisted of naive CD8+ T cells from blood, with Jurkat cell RNA spiked in. The subset denotes: FACS-sorted CD8+CD4-CCR7+CD45RA+ naive T cells. Receptors were obtained from a human donor in good health. Some libraries in this study had Jurkat cell RNA spiked in.

The rearrangement joins TRBV6-2 or TRBV6-3 to TRBJ2-7, with D possibly called TRBD1 or TRBD2 (6 bases each). CDR3 length: 15 residues. V lost 8 bases, J lost 0 bases, and 17 bases lay in between. Germline lookup yields CDR1 MNHEY and CDR2 SVGEGT. CDR3 DNA: TGTGCCAGCCGGGGAGGAGACAGGTTCTCCTACGAGCAGTACTTC. Translation: CASRGGDRFSYEQYF.

This clonotype appeared a few times. The CDR3 spells CASGYDRRDQMNTEAFF. CDR3 sequence (DNA): TGTGCTAGTGGTTACGACAGGAGAGACCAGATGAACACTGAAGCTTTCTTT. J is TRBJ1-1 and V is TRBV12-5; TRBD1 is a possible D gene (6 bases). This CDR3 spans 17 amino acids. Germline V gives CDR1 LGHNT, CDR2 FRNRAP. The ends were cut back, 4 bases at V and 0 bases at J, with 18 bases in the middle.

The CDR3 here is CASSTGTANEQFF. Written as DNA, the CDR3 is TGTGCCAGCAGCACGGGGACGGCGAATGAGCAGTTCTTC. This sequence joins TRBV12-3 or TRBV12-4 and TRBJ2-1, with D perhaps given as TRBD1 or TRBD2 (5 bases each). V was pared by 6 bases and J by 7 bases, with 13 bases between. The CDR3 totals 13 residues.

This clonotype has ten or more counts. The chain links TRBV6-1 to TRBJ1-2; 8 positions agree with TRBD1. V trimming: 0 bases; J trimming: 7 bases; junction bases outside the gene matches: 19. The CDR3 runs 19 residues. CDR1 and CDR2 (germline): MNHNS, SASEGT. The CDR3 spells CASSEAVRVGQGASPGYTF. CDR3 nucleotides: TGTGCCAGCAGTGAAGCAGTCCGAGTAGGGCAGGGGGCGTCTCCTGGCTACACCTTC.

A remark on this clonotype: Germline is not matched at one junction end, which may reflect a read error. The J gene is TRBJ2-2, the V gene TRBV7-9, with D unresolved. This CDR3 is 15 amino acids long. Germline V gives CDR1 SEHNR, CDR2 FQNEAQ (reference sequence). CDR3 bases: TGTGCCACCAGCTTAGGACCTGCGAACACCGGGGAGCTGTTTTTT. As protein: CATSLGPANTGELFF.

As to this clonotype: Being one base from a much bigger clone, this may be a read error. The chain carries TRBV12-3 or TRBV12-4 and TRBJ1-2; D possibly corresponds to TRBD1 (5 bases). The CDR3 has 14 amino acids. V lost 11 bases and J lost 5, with 21 bases in between. CDR3 sequence: CAVNIGDGGYGYTF. The CDR3 DNA reads as TGTGCCGTGAATATAGGGGACGGGGGTTATGGCTACACCTTC.

In the case of this clonotype: Since a much larger clone is just one base distant, this may be a read error. The chain joins TRBV4-3 to TRBJ2-1; weak D call: TRBD2 (5 bases). The CDR3 sequence is 15 residues long. V was trimmed by 1 base and J by 8 bases, leaving 15 bases between them. Germline V gene data show CDR1 as LGHNA and CDR2 as YSLEER. The CDR3 DNA reads TGCGCCAGCAGCCAAGTAATAGGCGGGTTGGATGAGCAGTTCTTC. It yields the protein CASSQVIGGLDEQFF.

This clonotype was seen at least ten times. This rearrangement joins TRBV28 to TRBJ1-1; D unresolved. This CDR3 has 13 residues. The V gene's germline CDR1 is MDHEN and CDR2 SYDVKM. The V gene lost 5 bases and the J gene lost 4 bases, with 11 bases spanning the gap. The CDR3 DNA follows: TGTGCCAGCAGTCCACTAGAGGTCACTGAAGCTTTCTTT. Its protein is CASSPLEVTEAFF. Drawing the rest from reference TRBV28 and TRBJ1-1, the complete variable domain is DVKVTQSSRYLVKRTGEKVFLECVQDMDHENMFWYRQDPGLGLRLIYFSYDVKMKEKGDIPEGYSVSREKKERFSLILESASTNQTSMYLCASSPLEVTEAFFGQGTRLTVV.

This clonotype occurred many times. The J gene is TRBJ2-1, the V gene TRBV4-3; tentatively, D is TRBD1 (6 bases). CDR1 is LGHNA and CDR2 is YSLEER in the germline V gene. The CDR3 is 15 amino acids. Deletions cut 0 bases from V and 7 bases from J, with 13 bases between. CDR3 sequence: CASSQDRWGRNEQFF. Here the CDR3 DNA reads TGCGCCAGCAGCCAAGATCGATGGGGGCGGAATGAGCAGTTCTTC.